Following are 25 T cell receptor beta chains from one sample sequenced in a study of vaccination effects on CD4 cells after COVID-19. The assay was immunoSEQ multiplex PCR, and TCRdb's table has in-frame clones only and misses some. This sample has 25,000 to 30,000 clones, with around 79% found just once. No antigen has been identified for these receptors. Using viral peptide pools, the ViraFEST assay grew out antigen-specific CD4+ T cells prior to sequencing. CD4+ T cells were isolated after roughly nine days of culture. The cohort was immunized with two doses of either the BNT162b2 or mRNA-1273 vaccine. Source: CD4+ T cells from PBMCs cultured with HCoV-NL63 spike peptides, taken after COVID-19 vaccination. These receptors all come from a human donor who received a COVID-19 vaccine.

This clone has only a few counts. CDR3 region: CASSIVVGGYGTDTQYF. The CDR3 DNA reads TGTGCCAGTAGTATAGTGGTCGGGGGATATGGCACAGATACGCAGTATTTT. V gene TRBV19 combines with J gene TRBJ2-3; TRBD2 is a possible D gene (6 bases). This CDR3 has 17 residues. Germline V lookup: CDR1 LNHDA, CDR2 SQIVND (reference sequence). V was clipped by 1 base and J by 1 base, with 15 bases between them.

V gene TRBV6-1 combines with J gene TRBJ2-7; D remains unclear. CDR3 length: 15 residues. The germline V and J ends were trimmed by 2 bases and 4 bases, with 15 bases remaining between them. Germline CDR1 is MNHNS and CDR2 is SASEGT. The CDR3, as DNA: TGTGCCAGCAGTGAAAGGTTTTATGGGCTATACGAGCAGTACTTC. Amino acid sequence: CASSERFYGLYEQYF.

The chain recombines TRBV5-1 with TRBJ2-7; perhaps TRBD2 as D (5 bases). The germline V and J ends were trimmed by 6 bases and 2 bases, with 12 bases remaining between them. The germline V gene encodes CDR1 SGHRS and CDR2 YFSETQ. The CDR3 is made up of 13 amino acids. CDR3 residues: CASMTGNTYEQYF. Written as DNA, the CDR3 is TGCGCCAGCATGACGGGAAACACCTACGAGCAGTACTTC.

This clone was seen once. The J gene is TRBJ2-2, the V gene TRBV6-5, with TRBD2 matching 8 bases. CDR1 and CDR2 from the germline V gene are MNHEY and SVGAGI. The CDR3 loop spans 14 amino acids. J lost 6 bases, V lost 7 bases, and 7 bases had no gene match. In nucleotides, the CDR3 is TGTGCCAGCAACGGAGTAGCGGGATCCGGGGAGCTGTTTTTT. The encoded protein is CASNGVAGSGELFF.

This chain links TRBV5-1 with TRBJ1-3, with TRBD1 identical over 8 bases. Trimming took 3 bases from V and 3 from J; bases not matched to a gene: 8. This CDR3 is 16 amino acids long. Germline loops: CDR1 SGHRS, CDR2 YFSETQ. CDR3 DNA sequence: TGCGCCAGCAGCTCCATAGGACAGGGTCTTGGAAACACCATATATTTT. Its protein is CASSSIGQGLGNTIYF.

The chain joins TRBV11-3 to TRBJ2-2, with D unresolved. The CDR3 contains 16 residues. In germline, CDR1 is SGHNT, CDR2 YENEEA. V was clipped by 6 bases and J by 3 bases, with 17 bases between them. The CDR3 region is CASSQKKWLHTGELFF. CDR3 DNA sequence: TGTGCCAGCAGTCAGAAGAAATGGTTGCACACCGGGGAGCTGTTTTTT. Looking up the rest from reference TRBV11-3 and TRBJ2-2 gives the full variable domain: EAGVVQSPRYKIIEKKQPVAFWCNPISGHNTLYWYLQNLGQGPELLIRYENEEAVDDSQLPKDRFSAERLKGVDSTLKIQPAELGDSAVYLCASSQKKWLHTGELFFGEGSRLTVL.

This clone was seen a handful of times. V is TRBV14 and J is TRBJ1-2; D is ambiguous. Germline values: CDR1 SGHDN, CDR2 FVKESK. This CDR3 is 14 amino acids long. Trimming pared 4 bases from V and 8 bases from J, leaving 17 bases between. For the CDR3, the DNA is TGTGCCAGCAGCCCCTACATAGGCGTGGGAGGCTACACCTTC. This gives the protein CASSPYIGVGGYTF.

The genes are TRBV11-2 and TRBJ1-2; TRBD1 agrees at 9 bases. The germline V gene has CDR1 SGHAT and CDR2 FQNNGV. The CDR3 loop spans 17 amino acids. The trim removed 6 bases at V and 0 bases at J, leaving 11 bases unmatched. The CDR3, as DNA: TGTGCCAGCAGACAACAGGGGGCGCGGAAGACTAACTATGGCTACACCTTC. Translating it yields CASRQQGARKTNYGYTF.

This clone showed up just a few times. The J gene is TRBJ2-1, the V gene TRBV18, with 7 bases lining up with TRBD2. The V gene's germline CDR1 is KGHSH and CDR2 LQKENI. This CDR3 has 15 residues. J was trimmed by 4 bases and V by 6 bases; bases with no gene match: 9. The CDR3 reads CASSLPGEGYNEQFF. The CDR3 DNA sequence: TGTGCCAGCTCCCTCCCGGGGGAGGGATACAATGAGCAGTTCTTC. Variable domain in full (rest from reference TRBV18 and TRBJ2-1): NAGVMQNPRHLVRRRGQEARLRCSPMKGHSHVYWYRQLPEEGLKFMVYLQKENIIDESGMPKERFSAEFPKEGPSILRIQQVVRGDSAAYFCASSLPGEGYNEQFFGPGTRLTVL.

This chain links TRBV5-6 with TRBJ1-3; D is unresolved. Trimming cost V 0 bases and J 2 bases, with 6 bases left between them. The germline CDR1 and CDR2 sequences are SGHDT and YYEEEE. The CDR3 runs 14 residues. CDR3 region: CASSLGAPGNTIYF. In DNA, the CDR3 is TGTGCCAGCAGCTTGGGGGCTCCTGGAAACACCATATATTTT. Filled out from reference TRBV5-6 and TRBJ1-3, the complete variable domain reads DAGVTQSPTHLIKTRGQQVTLRCSPKSGHDTVSWYQQALGQGPQFIFQYYEEEERQRGNFPDRFSGHQFPNYSSELNVNALLLGDSALYLCASSLGAPGNTIYFGEGSWLTVV.

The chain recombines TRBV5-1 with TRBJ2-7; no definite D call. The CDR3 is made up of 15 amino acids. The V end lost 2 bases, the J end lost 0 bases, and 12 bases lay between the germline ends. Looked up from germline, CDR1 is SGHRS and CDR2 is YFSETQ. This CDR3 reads CASSFNAISSYEQYF. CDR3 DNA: TGCGCCAGCAGCTTTAACGCTATCAGCTCCTACGAGCAGTACTTC.

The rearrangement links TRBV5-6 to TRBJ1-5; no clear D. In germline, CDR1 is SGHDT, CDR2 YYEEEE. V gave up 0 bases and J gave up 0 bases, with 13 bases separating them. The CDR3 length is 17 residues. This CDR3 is CASSLAGSGYSNQPQHF. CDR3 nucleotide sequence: TGTGCCAGCAGCTTGGCCGGGAGTGGTTATAGCAATCAGCCCCAGCATTTT.

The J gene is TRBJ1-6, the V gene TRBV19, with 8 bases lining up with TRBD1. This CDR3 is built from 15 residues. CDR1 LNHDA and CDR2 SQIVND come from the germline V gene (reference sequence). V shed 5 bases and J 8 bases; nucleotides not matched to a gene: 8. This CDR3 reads CASSLRGPGDSPLHF. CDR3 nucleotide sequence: TGTGCCAGTAGTCTCAGGGGGCCCGGGGATTCACCCCTCCACTTT.

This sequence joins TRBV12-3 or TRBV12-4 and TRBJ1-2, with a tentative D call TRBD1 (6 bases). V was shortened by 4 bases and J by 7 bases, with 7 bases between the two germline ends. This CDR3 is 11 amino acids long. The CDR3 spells CASSYRAGYTF. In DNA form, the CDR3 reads TGTGCCAGCAGTTACAGGGCTGGCTACACCTTC.

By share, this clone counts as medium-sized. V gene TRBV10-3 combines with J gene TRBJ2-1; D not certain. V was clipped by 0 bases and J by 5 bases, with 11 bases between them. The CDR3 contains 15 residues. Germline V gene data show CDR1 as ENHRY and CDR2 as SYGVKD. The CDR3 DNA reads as TGTGCCATCAGTGAGTCTGGTGGGCGTCACAATGAGCAGTTCTTC. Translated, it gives CAISESGGRHNEQFF.

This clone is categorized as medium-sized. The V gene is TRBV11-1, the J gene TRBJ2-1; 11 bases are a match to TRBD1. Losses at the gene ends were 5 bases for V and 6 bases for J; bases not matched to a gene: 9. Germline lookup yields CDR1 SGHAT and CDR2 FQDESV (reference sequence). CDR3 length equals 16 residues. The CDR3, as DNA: TGTGCCAGCAGCCAGCATATCGGGACAGGGGGCAATGAGCAGTTCTTC. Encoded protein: CASSQHIGTGGNEQFF.

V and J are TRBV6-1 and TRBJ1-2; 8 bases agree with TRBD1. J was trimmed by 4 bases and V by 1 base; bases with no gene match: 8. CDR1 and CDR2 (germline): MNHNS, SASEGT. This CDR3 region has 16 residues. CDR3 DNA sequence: TGTGCCAGCAGTGAAGGGACAGGGCCAAATCTCTATGGCTACACCTTC. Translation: CASSEGTGPNLYGYTF.

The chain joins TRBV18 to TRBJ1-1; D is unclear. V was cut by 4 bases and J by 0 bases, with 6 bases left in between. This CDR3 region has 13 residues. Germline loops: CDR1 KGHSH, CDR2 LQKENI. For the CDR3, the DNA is TGTGCCAGCTCACTAGAGATGAACACTGAAGCTTTCTTT. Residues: CASSLEMNTEAFF.

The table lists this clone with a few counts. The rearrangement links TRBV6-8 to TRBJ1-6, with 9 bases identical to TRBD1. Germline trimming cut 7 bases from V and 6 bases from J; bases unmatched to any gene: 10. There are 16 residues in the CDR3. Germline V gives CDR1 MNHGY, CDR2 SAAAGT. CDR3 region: CASTKRTGGSNSPLHF. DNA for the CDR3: TGTGCCAGCACCAAACGAACAGGGGGCAGTAATTCACCCCTCCACTTT.

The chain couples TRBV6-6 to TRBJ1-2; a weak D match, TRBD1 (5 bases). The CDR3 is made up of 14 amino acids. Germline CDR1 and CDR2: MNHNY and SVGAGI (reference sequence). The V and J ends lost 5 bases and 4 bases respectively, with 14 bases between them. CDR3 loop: CASSKAGASYGYTF. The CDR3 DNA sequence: TGTGCCAGCAGTAAAGCCGGGGCCTCCTATGGCTACACCTTC.

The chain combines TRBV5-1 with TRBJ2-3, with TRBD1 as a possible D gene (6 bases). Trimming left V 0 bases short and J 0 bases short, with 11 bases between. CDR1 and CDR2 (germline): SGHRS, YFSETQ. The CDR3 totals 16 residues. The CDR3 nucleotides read TGCGCCAGCAGCTTGGACAGGGTCGCTAGCACAGATACGCAGTATTTT. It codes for CASSLDRVASTDTQYF. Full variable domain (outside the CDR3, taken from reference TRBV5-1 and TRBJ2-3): KAGVTQTPRYLIKTRGQQVTLSCSPISGHRSVSWYQQTPGQGLQFLFEYFSETQRNKGNFPGRFSGRQFSNSRSEMNVSTLELGDSALYLCASSLDRVASTDTQYFGPGTRLTVL.

The CDR3 region is CASSSGPTSGANVLTF. Written as DNA, the CDR3 is TGCGCCAGCAGCTCGGGCCCAACTTCTGGGGCCAACGTCCTGACTTTC. This rearrangement joins TRBV5-1 to TRBJ2-6; D is undetermined. V was pared by 3 bases and J by 1 base, with 11 bases between. The V gene's germline CDR1 is SGHRS and CDR2 YFSETQ. There are 16 residues in the CDR3.

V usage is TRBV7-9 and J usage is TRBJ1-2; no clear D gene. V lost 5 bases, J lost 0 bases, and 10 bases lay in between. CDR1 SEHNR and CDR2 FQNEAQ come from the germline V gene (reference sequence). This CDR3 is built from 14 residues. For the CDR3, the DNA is TGTGCCAGCAGCCCGCGGCGGTCTAACTATGGCTACACCTTC. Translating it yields CASSPRRSNYGYTF.

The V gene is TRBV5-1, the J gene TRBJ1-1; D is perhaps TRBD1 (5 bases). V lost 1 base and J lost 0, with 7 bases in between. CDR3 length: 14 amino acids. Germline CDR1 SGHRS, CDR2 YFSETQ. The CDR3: CASSLSGMNTEAFF. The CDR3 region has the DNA TGCGCCAGCAGCTTGTCAGGGATGAACACTGAAGCTTTCTTT.

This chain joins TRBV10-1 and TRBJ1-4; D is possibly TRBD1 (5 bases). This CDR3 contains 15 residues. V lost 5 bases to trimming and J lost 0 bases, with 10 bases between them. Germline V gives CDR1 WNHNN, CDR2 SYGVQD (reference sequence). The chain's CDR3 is CASSMGTATNEKLFF. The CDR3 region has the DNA TGCGCCAGCAGTATGGGGACTGCAACTAATGAAAAACTGTTTTTT.